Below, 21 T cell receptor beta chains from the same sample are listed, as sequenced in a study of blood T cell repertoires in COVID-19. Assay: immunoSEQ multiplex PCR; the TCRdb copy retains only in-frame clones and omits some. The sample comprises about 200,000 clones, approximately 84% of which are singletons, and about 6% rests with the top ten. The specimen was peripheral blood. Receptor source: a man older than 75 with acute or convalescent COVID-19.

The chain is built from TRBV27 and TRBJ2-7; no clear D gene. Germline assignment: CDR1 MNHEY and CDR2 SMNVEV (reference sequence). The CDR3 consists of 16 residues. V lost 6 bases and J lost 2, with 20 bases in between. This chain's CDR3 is CASSNPRQVGPYEQYF. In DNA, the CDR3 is TGTGCCAGCAGCAACCCACGACAAGTAGGTCCCTACGAGCAGTACTTC.

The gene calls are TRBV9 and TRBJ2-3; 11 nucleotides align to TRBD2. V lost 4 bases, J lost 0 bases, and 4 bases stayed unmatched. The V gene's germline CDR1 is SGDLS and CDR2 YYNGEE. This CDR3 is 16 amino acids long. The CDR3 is CASSFGLAGSTDTQYF. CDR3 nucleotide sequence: TGTGCCAGCAGCTTCGGACTAGCGGGTAGCACAGATACGCAGTATTTT.

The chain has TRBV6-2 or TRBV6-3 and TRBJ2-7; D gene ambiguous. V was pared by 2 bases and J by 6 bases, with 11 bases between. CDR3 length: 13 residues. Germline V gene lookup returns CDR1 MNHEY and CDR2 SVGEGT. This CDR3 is CASSYVPAGEQYV. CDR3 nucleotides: TGTGCCAGCAGTTACGTGCCAGCAGGCGAGCAGTACGTC.

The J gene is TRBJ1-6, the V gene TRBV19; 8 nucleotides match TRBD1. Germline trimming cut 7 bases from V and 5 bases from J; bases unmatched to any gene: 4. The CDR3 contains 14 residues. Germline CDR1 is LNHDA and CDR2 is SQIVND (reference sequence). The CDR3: CASTMGQDNSPLHF. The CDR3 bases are TGTGCCAGTACCATGGGACAGGATAATTCACCCCTCCACTTT.

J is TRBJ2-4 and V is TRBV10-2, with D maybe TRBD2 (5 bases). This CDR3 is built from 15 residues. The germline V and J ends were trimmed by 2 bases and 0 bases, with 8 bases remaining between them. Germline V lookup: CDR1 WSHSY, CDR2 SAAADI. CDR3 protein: CASSERTLAKNIQYF. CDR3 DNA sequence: TGCGCCAGCAGTGAGCGGACTCTAGCCAAAAACATTCAGTACTTC.

CDR3 in DNA: TGTGCCAGCAGCTTAGCCCCCTATAGCACAGATACGCAGTATTTT. Translating gives CASSLAPYSTDTQYF. The chain is built from TRBV7-2 and TRBJ2-3; unclear D gene. This CDR3 has 15 amino acids. V was shortened by 0 bases and J by 0 bases, with 7 bases between the two germline ends. Germline V lookup: CDR1 SGHTA, CDR2 FQGNSA.

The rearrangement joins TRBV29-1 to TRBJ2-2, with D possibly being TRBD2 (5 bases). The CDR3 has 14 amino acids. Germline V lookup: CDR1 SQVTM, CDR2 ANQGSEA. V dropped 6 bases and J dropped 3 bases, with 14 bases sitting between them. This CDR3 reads CSVGKQRDTGELFF. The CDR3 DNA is TGCAGCGTGGGAAAACAGAGGGACACCGGGGAGCTGTTTTTT.

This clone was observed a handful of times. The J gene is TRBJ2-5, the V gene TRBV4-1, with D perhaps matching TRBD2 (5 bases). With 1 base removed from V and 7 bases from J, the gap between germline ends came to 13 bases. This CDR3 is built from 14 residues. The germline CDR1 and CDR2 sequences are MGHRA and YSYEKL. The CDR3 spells CASSQGGSKGTQYF. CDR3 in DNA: TGCGCCAGCAGCCAAGGCGGGTCAAAGGGGACCCAGTACTTC.

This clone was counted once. CDR3 sequence reads: CASRGGGRREQFF. CDR3 nucleotides: TGCGCCAGCCGAGGGGGGGGCCGGAGGGAGCAGTTCTTC. The chain links TRBV10-2 to TRBJ2-1, with D perhaps matching TRBD2 (7 bases). In germline, CDR1 is WSHSY, CDR2 SAAADI. The CDR3 length is 13 residues. Trimming took 8 bases from V and 10 from J, leaving 18 bases between them.

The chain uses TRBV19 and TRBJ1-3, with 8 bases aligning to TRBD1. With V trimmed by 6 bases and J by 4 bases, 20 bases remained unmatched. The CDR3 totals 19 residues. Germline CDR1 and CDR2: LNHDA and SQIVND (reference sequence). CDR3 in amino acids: CASSTTAGTGGTAGNTIYF. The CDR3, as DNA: TGTGCCAGTAGCACAACCGCCGGGACAGGAGGGACGGCGGGAAACACCATATATTTT.

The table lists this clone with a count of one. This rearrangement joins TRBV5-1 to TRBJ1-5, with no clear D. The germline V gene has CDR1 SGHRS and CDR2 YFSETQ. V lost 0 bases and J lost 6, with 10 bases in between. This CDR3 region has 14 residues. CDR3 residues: CASSLVSGSQPQHF. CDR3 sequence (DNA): TGCGCCAGCAGCTTGGTTTCGGGTTCTCAGCCCCAGCATTTT.

The DNA for the CDR3 is TGTGCCACCAGTGTTGGGAGACTACGCCCCTACAATGAGCAGTTCTTC. It specifies CATSVGRLRPYNEQFF. This chain uses TRBV24-1 with TRBJ2-1, with D maybe TRBD2 (5 bases). CDR1 KGHDR and CDR2 SFDVKD come from the germline V gene. The length of the CDR3 is 16 residues. The germline V and J ends were trimmed by 5 bases and 2 bases, with 15 bases remaining between them.

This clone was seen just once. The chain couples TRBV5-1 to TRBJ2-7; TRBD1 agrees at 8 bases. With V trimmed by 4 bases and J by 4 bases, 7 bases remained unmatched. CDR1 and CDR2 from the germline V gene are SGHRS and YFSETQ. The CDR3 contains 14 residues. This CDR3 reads CASSLGTGRYEQYF. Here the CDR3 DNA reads TGCGCCAGCAGCCTGGGGACAGGAAGATACGAGCAGTACTTC.

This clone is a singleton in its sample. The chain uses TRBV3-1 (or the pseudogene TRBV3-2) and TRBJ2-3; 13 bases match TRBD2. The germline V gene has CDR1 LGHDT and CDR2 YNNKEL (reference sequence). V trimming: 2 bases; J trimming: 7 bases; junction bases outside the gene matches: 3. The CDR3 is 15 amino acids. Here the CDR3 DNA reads TGTGCCAGCAGCCAAAAGGGACTAGCGGGAAATACGCAGTATTTT. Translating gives CASSQKGLAGNTQYF.

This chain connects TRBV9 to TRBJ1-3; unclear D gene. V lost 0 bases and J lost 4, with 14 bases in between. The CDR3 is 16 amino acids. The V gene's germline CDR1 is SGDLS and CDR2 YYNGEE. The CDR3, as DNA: TGTGCCAGCAGCGTAGCGCCGGGCGGGCTGGGAAACACCATATATTTT. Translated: CASSVAPGGLGNTIYF.

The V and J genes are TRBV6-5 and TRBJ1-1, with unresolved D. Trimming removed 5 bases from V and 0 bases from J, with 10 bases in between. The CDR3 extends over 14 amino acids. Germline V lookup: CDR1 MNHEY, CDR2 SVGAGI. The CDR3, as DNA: TGTGCCAGCAGTAGCTATACAGTGAACACTGAAGCTTTCTTT. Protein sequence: CASSSYTVNTEAFF.

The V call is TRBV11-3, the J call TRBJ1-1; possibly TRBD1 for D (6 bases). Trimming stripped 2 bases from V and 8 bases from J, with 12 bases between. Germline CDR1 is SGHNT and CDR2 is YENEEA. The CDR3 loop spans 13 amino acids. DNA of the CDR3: TGTGCCAGCAGCTTACGTCCCGGGACAGAAGCTTTCTTT. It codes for CASSLRPGTEAFF. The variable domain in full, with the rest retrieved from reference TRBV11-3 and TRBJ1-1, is EAGVVQSPRYKIIEKKQPVAFWCNPISGHNTLYWYLQNLGQGPELLIRYENEEAVDDSQLPKDRFSAERLKGVDSTLKIQPAELGDSAVYLCASSLRPGTEAFFGQGTRLTVV.

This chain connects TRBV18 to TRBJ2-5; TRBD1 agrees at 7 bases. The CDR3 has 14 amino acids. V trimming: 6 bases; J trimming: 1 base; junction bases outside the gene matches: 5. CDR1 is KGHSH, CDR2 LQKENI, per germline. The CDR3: CASSLGQAQETQYF. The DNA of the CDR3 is TGTGCCAGCTCGCTTGGACAGGCCCAAGAGACCCAGTACTTC.

This CDR3 reads CSAGLVYEQYF. The CDR3, as DNA: TGCAGTGCTGGACTAGTCTACGAGCAGTACTTC. This rearrangement joins TRBV20-1 to TRBJ2-7; 7 nucleotides match TRBD2. This CDR3 is 11 amino acids long. With V trimmed by 5 bases and J by 3 bases, 1 base remained unmatched. Looked up from germline, CDR1 is DFQATT and CDR2 is SNEGSKA (reference sequence).

The CDR3 sequence: CASSRDKNEKLFF. The DNA for the CDR3 is TGTGCCAGCTCACGGGACAAAAATGAAAAACTGTTTTTT. This chain connects TRBV18 to TRBJ1-4; D perhaps matches TRBD1 (6 bases). V lost 4 bases, J lost 5 bases, and 8 bases lay in between. The CDR3 is 13 residues long. Per germline, CDR1 KGHSH and CDR2 LQKENI.

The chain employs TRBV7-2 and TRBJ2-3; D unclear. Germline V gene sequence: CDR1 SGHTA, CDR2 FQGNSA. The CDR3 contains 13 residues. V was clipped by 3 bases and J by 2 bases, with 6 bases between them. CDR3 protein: CASSFTDTDTQYF. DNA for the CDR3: TGTGCCAGCAGCTTTACAGACACAGATACGCAGTATTTT.